Described below is a single T cell receptor beta chain sequence and its context. The antigen remains unidentified. Method: immunoSEQ multiplex PCR; TCRdb's copy keeps in-frame clones and lacks some. The data hold 55,000 to 65,000 clones, with about 85% observed a single time. These data belong to a study of OX40 agonist ivuxolimab in advanced cancers. Study in general: Patients got intravenous ivuxolimab at 0.01 to 10 mg/kg every 2 weeks. Roughly two fifths of patients had received prior checkpoint inhibitor therapy.

Points from the study as a whole: Expanded clones were, on average, more numerous in CD8+ T cells than in CD4+.

The timepoints at which blood was sampled were baseline, cycle 4 day 1, and cycle 7 day 1. Sequences were derived from CD4+ or CD8+ T cells sorted from blood, sampled in a trial of the OX40 agonist ivuxolimab. The receptor's source is an adult with an advanced solid tumor such as melanoma, head and neck, liver or kidney cancer.

The CDR3 nucleotides are TGCGCCAGCAGGTTTGGCCGCCCTGGGGCCAACGTCCTGACTTTC. Translated: CASRFGRPGANVLTF. V gene TRBV4-1 combines with J gene TRBJ2-6; D is unresolved. Germline CDR1 MGHRA, CDR2 YSYEKL. This CDR3 is built from 15 residues. The V and J ends lost 6 bases and 2 bases respectively, with 11 bases between them.